This TCR beta chain was observed in a study of PD-1 blockade in classical Hodgkin lymphoma. The sample's time point: cycle 4 day 1 (C4D1), after less than 7 weeks of nivolumab. Relapses following autologous stem cell transplantation were seen in all patients, with brentuximab vedotin exposure varying. Researchers used magnetic negative selection to pull out pure CD4+ T cells from thawed PBMCs. Complete response, partial response or progressive disease was each patient's best response. As regards this clone: Its antigen remains unidentified.

Broader study findings: Newly diagnosed patients were reported to start with lower TCR diversity than healthy donors. CD4+ TCR diversity climbed significantly by C4D1, unlike CD8+ TCR diversity. Prior to therapy, complete responders displayed diversity much like that of newly diagnosed patients.

Clones were read by immunoSEQ multiplex PCR, and TCRdb kept only the in-frame ones, dropping some. The repertoire includes almost 30,000 clones, more than 80% of them detected once, and around 0.58% sits in the top ten. CDR1 and CDR2 (germline): SGHRS, YFSETQ. The CDR3 contains 15 residues. V was pared by 0 bases and J by 0 bases, with 10 bases between. The chain is built from TRBV5-1 and TRBJ2-7; D may correspond to TRBD1 or TRBD2 (5 bases each). The receptor was derived from a human donor with classical Hodgkin lymphoma. The source material was CD4+ T cells from blood, sampled before the fourth cycle of nivolumab. Here the CDR3 reads CASSLGDGHSYEQYF. In DNA form, the CDR3 reads TGCGCCAGCAGCTTGGGGGACGGACACTCCTACGAGCAGTACTTC.